Described below is a single T cell receptor (beta chain) sequence and its context. The sample comes from a study of blood T cell repertoires in COVID-19. Data came from immunoSEQ multiplex PCR; TCRdb stores just in-frame clones and leaves some out. The data show 200,000 to 300,000 clones, with 86% seen just once and under 2% held by the top ten. The germline V gene encodes CDR1 MGHRA and CDR2 YSYEKL. The CDR3 has 15 residues. V lost 4 bases to trimming and J lost 6 bases, with 19 bases between them. Individuals aged 18 to 89 years were recruited from roughly 22 US areas. Assignment of participants to cohorts was predicated upon participant-reported clinical history.

This sequence originates from a man aged 35 to 55 who had recovered from COVID-19. Material: PBMCs or T cells enriched from blood (not recorded which). The V and J genes are TRBV4-1 and TRBJ2-7; D might be TRBD2 (5 bases). The CDR3 spells CASSPWETRVSEQYF. CDR3 bases: TGCGCCAGCAGCCCATGGGAGACGAGGGTCTCCGAGCAGTACTTC.